The 18 T cell receptor beta chains listed next were all sequenced from one sample in a study of blood T cell repertoires in COVID-19. Generated by immunoSEQ multiplex PCR, the TCRdb table keeps only in-frame clones and is missing some. The sample lists 100,000 or so clones; less than 90% were seen once. The sequenced material came from peripheral blood. These receptor sequences come from a man aged 25-45 years in a cohort sampled during active COVID-19.

The chain joins TRBV2 to TRBJ1-1; 7 nucleotides match TRBD1. Germline V lookup: CDR1 SNHLY, CDR2 FYNNEI. With 4 bases clipped from V and 4 bases from J, the junction kept 9 bases outside the gene matches. The CDR3 sequence is 15 residues long. This CDR3 is CASSAFRGSGTEAFF. The CDR3 region has the DNA TGTGCCAGCAGTGCCTTCAGGGGGTCGGGCACTGAAGCTTTCTTT.

The V call is TRBV5-1, the J call TRBJ2-7; the match to TRBD1 covers 10 bases. V was pared by 6 bases and J by 1 base, with 4 bases of the junction left unmatched. The length of the CDR3 is 14 residues. Germline-derived CDR1 and CDR2 are SGHRS and YFSETQ. The CDR3 region is CASNQGQGSYEQYF. Written as DNA, the CDR3 is TGCGCCAGCAATCAGGGACAGGGGTCCTACGAGCAGTACTTC.

This clone appeared a few times. The V and J genes are TRBV10-3 and TRBJ2-7; TRBD1 aligns across 9 bases. Looked up from germline, CDR1 is ENHRY and CDR2 is SYGVKD. The J segment lost 3 bases and the V segment lost 4 bases, leaving 10 bases of the junction unmatched. There are 16 residues in the CDR3. The CDR3 bases are TGTGCCATCAGTGGGCCCTTGGGGACAGGGAGCTACGAGCAGTACTTC. It codes for CAISGPLGTGSYEQYF.

J is TRBJ1-6 and V is TRBV19; the D gene is possibly TRBD1 (6 bases). Trimming pared 3 bases from V and 7 bases from J, leaving 10 bases between. The CDR3 length is 14 residues. Germline V CDR1 and CDR2: LNHDA, SQIVND (reference sequence). CDR3 nucleotides: TGTGCCAGTAGTATTACGGGGGGCAATTCACCCCTCCACTTT. Translating gives CASSITGGNSPLHF.

The rearrangement joins TRBV6-1 to TRBJ2-1, with TRBD2 identical over 9 bases. Germline values: CDR1 MNHNS, CDR2 SASEGT. This CDR3 contains 18 residues. J was trimmed by 7 bases and V by 4 bases; bases with no gene match: 17. DNA of the CDR3: TGTGCCAGCAGTGCCCAACGGGTGTGGCGGGGGGGCCAAAATGAGCAGTTCTTC. Protein sequence: CASSAQRVWRGGQNEQFF.

The rearrangement links TRBV7-9 to TRBJ1-1; a possible D gene is TRBD1 (6 bases). The CDR3 spans 15 residues. Germline CDR1 SEHNR, CDR2 FQNEAQ (reference sequence). Trimming took off 0 bases at V and 4 bases at J, with 12 bases between the two ends. The CDR3 region has the DNA TGTGCCAGCAGCTTAGCCGCAGGGGATCGCACTGAAGCTTTCTTT. It specifies CASSLAAGDRTEAFF.

The rearrangement uses TRBV3-1 (or the pseudogene TRBV3-2) and TRBJ2-7; TRBD1 agrees at 7 bases. Trimming took 0 bases from V and 3 from J; bases not matched to a gene: 5. Germline V gene sequence: CDR1 LGHDT, CDR2 YNNKEL (reference sequence). CDR3 size: 15 residues. CDR3 loop: CASSQDYRGNYEQYF. As DNA, the CDR3 is TGTGCCAGCAGCCAAGATTACAGGGGAAACTACGAGCAGTACTTC.

The rearrangement uses TRBV6-5 and TRBJ2-3; TRBD1 matches at 8 bases. The J segment lost 1 base and the V segment lost 4 bases, leaving 4 bases of the junction unmatched. Looked up from germline, CDR1 is MNHEY and CDR2 is SVGAGI. The CDR3 contains 15 residues. The CDR3 loop is CASSSTGVGTDTQYF. CDR3 in DNA: TGTGCCAGCAGTTCGACAGGGGTTGGCACAGATACGCAGTATTTT.

This sequence joins TRBV11-2 and TRBJ2-5; possible D gene TRBD1, 5 bases. The CDR3 runs to 14 residues. The V gene's germline CDR1 is SGHAT and CDR2 FQNNGV. V dropped 1 base and J dropped 2 bases, with 8 bases sitting between them. This CDR3 reads CASSLGGRQETQYF. The CDR3 DNA is TGTGCCAGCAGCTTAGGGGGCAGGCAAGAGACCCAGTACTTC.

The chain joins TRBV3-1 (or the pseudogene TRBV3-2) to TRBJ2-3, with 12 positions matching TRBD2. The ends lost 1 base at V and 6 bases at J; junction bases unmatched: 5. This CDR3 spans 16 amino acids. Per germline, CDR1 LGHDT and CDR2 YNNKEL (reference sequence). The CDR3 loop is CASSQVTSGGLDTQYF. CDR3 bases: TGTGCCAGCAGCCAAGTAACTAGCGGGGGGTTGGATACGCAGTATTTT.

The chain carries TRBV30 and TRBJ1-3; D unclear. CDR1 GTSNPN and CDR2 SVGIG come from the germline V gene (reference sequence). CDR3 length equals 15 residues. Trimming removed 2 bases at V and 0 bases at J, with 11 bases between. CDR3: CAWSPPSSSGNTIYF. As DNA, the CDR3 is TGTGCCTGGAGTCCCCCTTCCAGCTCTGGAAACACCATATATTTT.

To note about this clone: Other DNA sequences from this sample encode an identical CDR3 as well. V and J are TRBV30 and TRBJ2-7, with 7 bases fitting TRBD1. The CDR3 has 13 residues. Germline V gives CDR1 GTSNPN, CDR2 SVGIG (reference sequence). V was pared by 1 base and J by 6 bases, with 6 bases of the junction left unmatched. CDR3 DNA sequence: TGTGCCTGGAGTGGCCCCGGGACAGCCGAGCAGTACTTC. Translation gives CAWSGPGTAEQYF.

The V call is TRBV5-4, the J call TRBJ2-6; 8 bases agree with TRBD2. Germline V gene sequence: CDR1 SGHNT, CDR2 YYREEE (reference sequence). CDR3 length: 17 amino acids. The trim removed 0 bases at V and 2 bases at J, leaving 4 bases unmatched. The CDR3, as DNA: TGTGCCAGCAGCTTGGCGGGGGGGGCGGCTGGGGCCAACGTCCTGACTTTC. This sequence encodes CASSLAGGAAGANVLTF.

V usage is TRBV13 and J usage is TRBJ2-1; possible D gene TRBD2, 5 bases. CDR3 length equals 14 residues. CDR1 and CDR2 from the germline V gene are PRHDT and FYEKMQ (reference sequence). The ends were cut back, 5 bases at V and 3 bases at J, with 11 bases in the middle. The CDR3 sequence: CASSPSGIYNEQFF. Here the CDR3 DNA reads TGTGCCAGCAGCCCAAGCGGAATCTACAATGAGCAGTTCTTC.

V is TRBV10-3 and J is TRBJ2-7, with D tentatively TRBD2 (5 bases). V was shortened by 5 bases and J by 0 bases, with 17 bases between the two germline ends. Germline V CDR1 and CDR2: ENHRY, SYGVKD. There are 16 residues in the CDR3. CDR3 in amino acids: CAISNPPRGSSYEQYF. CDR3 nucleotide sequence: TGTGCCATCAGTAATCCCCCCCGAGGGAGCTCCTACGAGCAGTACTTC.

The V and J genes are TRBV7-2 and TRBJ2-7, with D perhaps TRBD1 (6 bases). Germline values: CDR1 SGHTA, CDR2 FQGNSA. The CDR3 is 14 residues long. V dropped 5 bases and J dropped 3 bases, with 14 bases sitting between them. The CDR3 sequence is CASSPDSPFYEQYF. Here the CDR3 DNA reads TGTGCCAGCAGCCCGGACAGTCCATTCTACGAGCAGTACTTC.

This clone was seen just once. The genes are TRBV3-1 (or the pseudogene TRBV3-2) and TRBJ1-1; possible D gene TRBD1, 6 bases. The germline V gene encodes CDR1 LGHDT and CDR2 YNNKEL (reference sequence). The CDR3 is made up of 16 amino acids. Deletions cut 0 bases from V and 1 base from J, with 12 bases between. CDR3 residues: CASSQDQDRTNTEAFF. The CDR3, as DNA: TGTGCCAGCAGCCAAGATCAAGACAGGACGAACACTGAAGCTTTCTTT.

CDR3 loop: CASSPGQGRYEQYF. The CDR3 DNA is TGTGCCAGCTCACCCGGACAGGGGCGCTACGAGCAGTACTTC. V gene TRBV18 combines with J gene TRBJ2-7, with 9 bases that match TRBD1. The CDR3 is 14 amino acids. After removal of 3 bases from V and 3 bases from J, the junction contained 3 bases not matched to a gene. Germline V gene data show CDR1 as KGHSH and CDR2 as LQKENI.